Included here is one T cell receptor (beta chain) sequence, with context. The data were taken from a study of T cells in Graves' hyperthyroidism and ophthalmopathy. It was RNA transcripts that yielded the amplified TCR beta CDR3 regions. The HTBI primer set drove a first-round RT-PCR of the TCR CDR3. TCRdb re-analysed the multiplex PCR reads in MiXCR, keeping a single row per CDR3 protein. Counted here are nearly 600,000 distinct CDR3 sequences, roughly 13% occurring once; the ten biggest clones make up less than 6%. The CDR3 length is 13 residues. In germline, CDR1 is ENHRY, CDR2 SYGVKD. Trimming removed 6 bases from V and 6 bases from J; junction bases left unmatched: 4.

This receptor was identified in a young woman with Graves' hyperthyroidism that later progressed to Graves' ophthalmopathy. Sequenced: blood. V gene TRBV10-3 combines with J gene TRBJ2-3; TRBD1 aligns across 9 bases. This CDR3 reads CAIRGTGSDTQYF. DNA of the CDR3: TGTGCCATCAGGGGGACAGGGAGCGATACGCAGTATTTT.